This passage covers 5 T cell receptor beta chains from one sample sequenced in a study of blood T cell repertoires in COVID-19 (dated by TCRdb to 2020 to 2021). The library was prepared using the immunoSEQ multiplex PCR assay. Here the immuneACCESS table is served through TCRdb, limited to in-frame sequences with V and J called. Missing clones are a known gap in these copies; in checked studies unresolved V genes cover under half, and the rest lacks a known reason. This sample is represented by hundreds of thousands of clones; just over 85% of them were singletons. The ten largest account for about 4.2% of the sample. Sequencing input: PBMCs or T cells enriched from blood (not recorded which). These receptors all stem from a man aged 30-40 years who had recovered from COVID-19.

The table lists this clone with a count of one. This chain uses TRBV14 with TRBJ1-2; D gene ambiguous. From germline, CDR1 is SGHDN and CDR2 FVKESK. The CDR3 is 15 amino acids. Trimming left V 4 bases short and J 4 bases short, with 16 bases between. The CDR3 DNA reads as TGTGCCAGCAGCCCCTACCTCAGCGGTACCTATGGCTACACCTTC. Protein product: CASSPYLSGTYGYTF.

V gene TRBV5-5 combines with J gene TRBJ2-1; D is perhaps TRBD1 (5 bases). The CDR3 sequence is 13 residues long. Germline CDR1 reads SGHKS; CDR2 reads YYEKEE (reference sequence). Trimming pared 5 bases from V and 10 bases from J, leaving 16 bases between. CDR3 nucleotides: TGTGCCAGCAGTCAACCAGGGTTCCCCGAGCAGTTCTTC. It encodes CASSQPGFPEQFF.

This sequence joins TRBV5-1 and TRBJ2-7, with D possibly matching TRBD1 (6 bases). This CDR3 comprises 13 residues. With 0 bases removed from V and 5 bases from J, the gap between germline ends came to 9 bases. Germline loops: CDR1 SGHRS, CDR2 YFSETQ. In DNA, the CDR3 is TGCGCCAGCAGCTTGGTTCCAGGGGACGAGCAGTACTTC. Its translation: CASSLVPGDEQYF.

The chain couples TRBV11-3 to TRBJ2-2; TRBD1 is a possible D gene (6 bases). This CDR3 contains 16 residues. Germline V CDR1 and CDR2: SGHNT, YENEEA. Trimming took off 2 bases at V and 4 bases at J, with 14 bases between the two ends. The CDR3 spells CASSLSGQGTTGELFF. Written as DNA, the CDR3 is TGTGCCAGCAGCTTAAGTGGGCAGGGGACCACCGGGGAGCTGTTTTTT.

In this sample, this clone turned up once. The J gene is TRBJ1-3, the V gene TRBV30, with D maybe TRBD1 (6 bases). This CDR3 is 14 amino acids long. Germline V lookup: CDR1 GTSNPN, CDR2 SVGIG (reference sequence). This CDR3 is CALTQGNSGNTIYF. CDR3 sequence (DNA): TGTGCTCTGACGCAGGGGAACTCTGGAAACACCATATATTTT.